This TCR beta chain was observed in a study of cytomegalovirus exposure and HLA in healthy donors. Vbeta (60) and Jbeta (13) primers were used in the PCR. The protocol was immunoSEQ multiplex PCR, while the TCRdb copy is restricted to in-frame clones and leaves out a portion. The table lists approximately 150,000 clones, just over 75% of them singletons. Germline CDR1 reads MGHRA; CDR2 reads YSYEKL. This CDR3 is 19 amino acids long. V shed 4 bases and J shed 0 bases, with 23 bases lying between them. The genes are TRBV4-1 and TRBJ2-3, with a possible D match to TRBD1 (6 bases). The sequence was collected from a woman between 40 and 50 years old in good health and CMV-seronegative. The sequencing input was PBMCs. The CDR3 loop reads CASSPASLGGILSTDTQYF. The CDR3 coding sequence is TGCGCCAGCAGCCCTGCTTCCCTAGGGGGAATACTAAGCACAGATACGCAGTATTTT.